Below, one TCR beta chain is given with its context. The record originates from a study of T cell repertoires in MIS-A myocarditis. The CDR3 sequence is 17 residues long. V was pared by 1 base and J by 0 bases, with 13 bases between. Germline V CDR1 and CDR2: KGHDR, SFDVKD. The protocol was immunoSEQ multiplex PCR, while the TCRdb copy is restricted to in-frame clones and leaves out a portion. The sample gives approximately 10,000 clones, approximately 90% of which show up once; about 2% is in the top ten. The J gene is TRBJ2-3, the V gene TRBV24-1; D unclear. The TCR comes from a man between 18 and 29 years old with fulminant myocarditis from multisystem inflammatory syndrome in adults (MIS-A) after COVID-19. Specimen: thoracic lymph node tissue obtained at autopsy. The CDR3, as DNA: TGTGCCACCAGTGATTTTTCGGCAGGTGCTAGCACAGATACGCAGTATTTT. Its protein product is CATSDFSAGASTDTQYF.